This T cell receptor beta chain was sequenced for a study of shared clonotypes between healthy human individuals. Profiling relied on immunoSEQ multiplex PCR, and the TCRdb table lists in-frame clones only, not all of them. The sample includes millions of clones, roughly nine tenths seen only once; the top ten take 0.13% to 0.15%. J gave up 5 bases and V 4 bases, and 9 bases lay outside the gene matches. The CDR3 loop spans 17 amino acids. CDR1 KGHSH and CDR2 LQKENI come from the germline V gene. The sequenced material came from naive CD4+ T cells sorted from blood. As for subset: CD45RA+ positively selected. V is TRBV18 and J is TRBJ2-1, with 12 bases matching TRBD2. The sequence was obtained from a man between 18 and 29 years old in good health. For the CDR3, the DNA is TGTGCCAGCTCACTGAGACTAGCGGGAGAGAGCGACAATGAGCAGTTCTTC. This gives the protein CASSLRLAGESDNEQFF.